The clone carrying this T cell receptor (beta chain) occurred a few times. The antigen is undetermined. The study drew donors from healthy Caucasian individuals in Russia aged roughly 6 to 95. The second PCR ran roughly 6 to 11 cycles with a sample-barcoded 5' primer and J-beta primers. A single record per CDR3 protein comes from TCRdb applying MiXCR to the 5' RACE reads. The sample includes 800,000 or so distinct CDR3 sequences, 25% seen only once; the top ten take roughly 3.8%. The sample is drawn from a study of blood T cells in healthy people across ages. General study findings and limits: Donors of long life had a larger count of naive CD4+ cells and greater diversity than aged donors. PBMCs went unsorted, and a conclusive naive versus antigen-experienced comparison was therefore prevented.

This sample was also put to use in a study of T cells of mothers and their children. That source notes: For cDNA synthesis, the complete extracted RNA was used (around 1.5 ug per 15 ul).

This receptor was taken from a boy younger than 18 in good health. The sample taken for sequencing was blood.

In DNA, the CDR3 is TGTGCCAGCAGCCAAGCCCTAGCGGGCGTCACAGATACGCAGTATTTT. Protein: CASSQALAGVTDTQYF. The chain uses TRBV14 and TRBJ2-3, with 8 nucleotides matching TRBD2. This CDR3 contains 16 residues. Germline trimming cut 1 base from V and 2 bases from J; bases unmatched to any gene: 5. CDR1 is SGHDN and CDR2 is FVKESK in the germline V gene.